The 32 T cell receptor beta chains below come from one sample, sequenced in a study of neoadjuvant nivolumab and ipilimumab in lung cancer. Data came from immunoSEQ multiplex PCR; TCRdb stores just in-frame clones and leaves some out. Among roughly 7,400 clones listed, less than 85% were seen once. Sample: tumor tissue, taken after neoadjuvant nivolumab, alone or with ipilimumab, at or shortly before surgery. Receptors were obtained from an adult with non-small cell lung cancer.

This rearrangement joins TRBV10-3 to TRBJ1-2; no reliable D call. The ends were cut back, 0 bases at V and 4 bases at J, with 9 bases in the middle. Germline loops: CDR1 ENHRY, CDR2 SYGVKD. This CDR3 region has 14 residues. The DNA for the CDR3 is TGTGCCATCAGTGAGTCTTCCGGGCTCTATGGCTACACCTTC. This sequence encodes CAISESSGLYGYTF.

This chain links TRBV19 with TRBJ2-2; 9 bases fit TRBD1. The CDR3 loop spans 16 amino acids. Unmatched junction bases numbered 13, after V lost 7 bases and J lost 7 bases. The germline V gene encodes CDR1 LNHDA and CDR2 SQIVND (reference sequence). DNA for the CDR3: TGTGCCAGTATTGCGACGGGACAGGGCGTCTTCGGGGAGCTGTTTTTT. Encoded protein: CASIATGQGVFGELFF.

This clone is a singleton in its sample. The chain has TRBV5-6 and TRBJ2-7; the match to TRBD2 covers 9 bases. CDR1 is SGHDT and CDR2 is YYEEEE in the germline V gene. Germline trimming cut 2 bases from V and 5 bases from J; bases unmatched to any gene: 5. The CDR3 is made up of 14 amino acids. CDR3 residues: CASSFAGGRNEQYF. The CDR3 DNA follows: TGTGCCAGCAGCTTTGCGGGAGGGCGGAACGAGCAGTACTTC.

The CDR3 here is CASSLAAEGIVGYTF. CDR3 nucleotides: TGTGCCAGCAGCTTAGCGGCAGAGGGGATCGTCGGCTACACCTTC. The gene calls are TRBV7-9 and TRBJ1-2; perhaps TRBD1 as D (5 bases). V lost 0 bases and J 8 bases, leaving 16 bases between the germline ends. Per the germline V gene, CDR1 is SEHNR and CDR2 is FQNEAQ (reference sequence). The length of the CDR3 is 15 residues.

A single count supports this clone. V and J are TRBV18 and TRBJ2-6; D possibly uses TRBD1 or TRBD2 (5 bases each). The V gene's germline CDR1 is KGHSH and CDR2 LQKENI. This CDR3 has 16 amino acids. V shed 3 bases and J shed 8 bases, with 17 bases lying between them. Written as DNA, the CDR3 is TGTGCCAGCTCACCTCGAGGGGCCTCCTCCTCCAACGTCCTGACTTTC. Translated, it gives CASSPRGASSSNVLTF.

The chain joins TRBV28 to TRBJ1-4, with 7 bases fitting TRBD1. The CDR3 runs 14 residues. Germline V gives CDR1 MDHEN, CDR2 SYDVKM. Trimming took 3 bases from V and 5 from J; bases not matched to a gene: 3. CDR3 protein: CASSFQGGNEKLFF. For the CDR3, the DNA is TGTGCCAGCAGTTTTCAGGGGGGGAATGAAAAACTGTTTTTT.

The gene calls are TRBV6-1 and TRBJ2-2; 7 bases align to TRBD1. This CDR3 has 14 amino acids. The V gene's germline CDR1 is MNHNS and CDR2 SASEGT. V gave up 6 bases and J gave up 1 base; unmatched junction bases: 2. CDR3 sequence: CASSGDRNTGELFF. CDR3 nucleotide sequence: TGTGCCAGCAGCGGGGACAGGAACACCGGGGAGCTGTTTTTT.

This chain connects TRBV7-9 to TRBJ2-7; 7 nucleotides line up with TRBD1. V gave up 4 bases and J gave up 3 bases; unmatched junction bases: 9. Germline-derived CDR1 and CDR2 are SEHNR and FQNEAQ (reference sequence). This CDR3 has 15 residues. The CDR3 protein is CASSSTGTANYEQYF. The DNA for the CDR3 is TGTGCCAGCAGCTCTACCGGGACAGCCAACTACGAGCAGTACTTC. Based on the CDR3 plus reference TRBV7-9 and TRBJ2-7, the full variable domain is DTGVSQNPRHKITKRGQNVTFRCDPISEHNRLYWYRQTLGQGPEFLTYFQNEAQLEKSRLLSDRFSAERPKGSFSTLEIQRTEQGDSAMYLCASSSTGTANYEQYFGPGTRLTVT.

V gene TRBV19 combines with J gene TRBJ1-1; unclear D gene. V was trimmed by 4 bases and J by 0 bases, leaving 9 bases between them. Germline lookup yields CDR1 LNHDA and CDR2 SQIVND (reference sequence). This CDR3 is 14 amino acids long. The CDR3 region has the DNA TGTGCCAGTAGTAGACTGAACATGAACACTGAAGCTTTCTTT. It codes for CASSRLNMNTEAFF.

V gene TRBV5-6 combines with J gene TRBJ1-1, with 7 bases matching TRBD1. Germline V gene lookup returns CDR1 SGHDT and CDR2 YYEEEE. With 4 bases clipped from V and 1 base from J, the junction kept 10 bases outside the gene matches. There are 16 residues in the CDR3. The CDR3 protein is CASSLPQGTANTEAFF. Written as DNA, the CDR3 is TGTGCCAGCAGCCTTCCGCAAGGGACAGCGAACACTGAAGCTTTCTTT.

This clone was found a few times. The chain couples TRBV27 to TRBJ1-2; D not resolved. The CDR3 sequence is 12 residues long. In germline, CDR1 is MNHEY, CDR2 SMNVEV (reference sequence). Between the trimmed V and J ends, which lost 6 bases and 4 bases, there was a span of 9 bases. CDR3 DNA sequence: TGTGCCAGCAGCCCCATGGGCTATGGCTACACCTTC. Translated: CASSPMGYGYTF.

CDR3 nucleotide sequence: TGTGCCAGCAGTGGCGGGACTAGCGGGAATCCGGATGAGCAGTTCTTC. The encoded protein is CASSGGTSGNPDEQFF. The rearrangement joins TRBV6-1 to TRBJ2-1; 13 bases line up with TRBD2. Germline V lookup: CDR1 MNHNS, CDR2 SASEGT. This CDR3 is 16 amino acids long. V was clipped by 4 bases and J by 8 bases; unmatched bases: 8.

CDR3 region: CASSPALNTEAFF. The CDR3 DNA follows: TGCGCCAGCAGCCCGGCACTGAACACTGAAGCTTTCTTT. The chain is built from TRBV5-1 and TRBJ1-1; D unclear. The ends were cut back, 4 bases at V and 0 bases at J, with 7 bases in the middle. The CDR3 consists of 13 residues. Looked up from germline, CDR1 is SGHRS and CDR2 is YFSETQ.

This clone came up a few times. This sequence joins TRBV2 and TRBJ2-1, with 7 positions matching TRBD2. Germline V gene lookup returns CDR1 SNHLY and CDR2 FYNNEI. There are 17 residues in the CDR3. The V gene end was trimmed by 6 bases and the J gene end by 4 bases; junction bases not matched to a gene: 15. The CDR3 bases are TGTGCCAGCAGCCCCCGGGTTAGCGGGCCTCAATACAATGAGCAGTTCTTC. Protein sequence: CASSPRVSGPQYNEQFF.

The chain uses TRBV15 and TRBJ1-2; the D is unclear. The CDR3 spans 16 residues. Germline lookup yields CDR1 LNHNV and CDR2 YYDKDF (reference sequence). The V end lost 0 bases, the J end lost 7 bases, and 18 bases lay between the germline ends. The CDR3, as DNA: TGTGCCACCAGCAGAGATGAGCAGGCGGTGTTGGCTGGCTACACCTTC. Translating it yields CATSRDEQAVLAGYTF.

The sample holds one count of this clone. The J gene is TRBJ2-2, the V gene TRBV9; TRBD2 might be the D (6 bases). The CDR3 covers 15 residues. The V end lost 1 base, the J end lost 6 bases, and 13 bases lay between the germline ends. From germline, CDR1 is SGDLS and CDR2 YYNGEE. In DNA, the CDR3 is TGTGCCAGCAGCGTATTTCGGGAGCGGGCCGGGGAGCTGTTTTTT. Its translation: CASSVFRERAGELFF. Combining the CDR3 with reference TRBV9 and TRBJ2-2 gives the whole variable domain DSGVTQTPKHLITATGQRVTLRCSPRSGDLSVYWYQQSLDQGLQFLIQYYNGEERAKGNILERFSAQQFPDLHSELNLSSLELGDSALYFCASSVFRERAGELFFGEGSRLTVL.

The chain is built from TRBV7-9 and TRBJ1-5, with D unresolved. The V end lost 3 bases, the J end lost 0 bases, and 0 bases lay between the germline ends. The CDR3 length is 12 residues. CDR1 SEHNR and CDR2 FQNEAQ come from the germline V gene (reference sequence). This CDR3 reads CASSFSNQPQHF. The CDR3 DNA reads as TGTGCCAGCAGCTTTAGCAATCAGCCCCAGCATTTT.

The chain has TRBV5-5 and TRBJ2-2, with 7 bases lining up with TRBD2. Germline V gives CDR1 SGHKS, CDR2 YYEKEE (reference sequence). Trimming at V came to 5 bases and at J to 8 bases, leaving 6 bases not matched to a gene. This CDR3 contains 13 residues. The CDR3 sequence: CASSRGGDGELFF. The CDR3 nucleotides are TGTGCCAGCAGTCGGGGAGGGGATGGGGAGCTGTTTTTT.

This chain links TRBV7-9 with TRBJ2-7; D not certain. Germline assignment: CDR1 SEHNR and CDR2 FQNEAQ (reference sequence). This CDR3 has 15 residues. V gave up 0 bases and J gave up 6 bases, with 15 bases separating them. CDR3 coding DNA: TGTGCCAGCAGCTTAGCCGGGCCGCAATTAGGCGAGCAGTACTTC. Translating gives CASSLAGPQLGEQYF. The variable domain in full, completed from reference TRBV7-9 and TRBJ2-7, reads DTGVSQNPRHKITKRGQNVTFRCDPISEHNRLYWYRQTLGQGPEFLTYFQNEAQLEKSRLLSDRFSAERPKGSFSTLEIQRTEQGDSAMYLCASSLAGPQLGEQYFGPGTRLTVT.

This clone was detected only once. The chain links TRBV5-1 to TRBJ1-5, with D maybe TRBD1 (6 bases). The CDR3 covers 15 residues. Germline V lookup: CDR1 SGHRS, CDR2 YFSETQ. V was pared by 0 bases and J by 5 bases, with 12 bases between. DNA of the CDR3: TGCGCCAGCAGCTTGGATGACAGGTTTGATCAGCCCCAGCATTTT. Protein product: CASSLDDRFDQPQHF.

This chain links TRBV6-1 with TRBJ2-7; the D gene is possibly TRBD2 (6 bases). The V end was cut by 9 bases, the J end by 1 base, with 16 bases between. The germline gives CDR1 MNHNS, CDR2 SASEGT. The CDR3 runs 14 residues. In DNA, the CDR3 is TGTGCCAGTAATCGGGAGTGGGGTTCCTACGAGCAGTACTTC. Residues: CASNREWGSYEQYF.

The V gene is TRBV5-1, the J gene TRBJ2-7; 15 bases fit TRBD2. CDR1 and CDR2 (germline): SGHRS, YFSETQ. This CDR3 comprises 16 residues. V shed 3 bases, J shed 5 bases, and the junction held 6 bases outside the gene matches. CDR3 in DNA: TGCGCCAGCAGCTATACCGGGACTAGCGGGAGGAACGAGCAGTACTTC. This sequence encodes CASSYTGTSGRNEQYF.

There are a few counts of this clone. The genes are TRBV28 and TRBJ2-7; a possible D gene is TRBD2 (6 bases). Germline lookup yields CDR1 MDHEN and CDR2 SYDVKM. The CDR3 covers 14 residues. Trimming stripped 3 bases from V and 4 bases from J, with 13 bases between. DNA of the CDR3: TGTGCCAGCAGTTTCGTGGGAGGAAGGTACGAGCAGTACTTC. Protein sequence: CASSFVGGRYEQYF.

The chain links TRBV5-6 to TRBJ1-3, with D possibly matching TRBD1 (5 bases). Trimming stripped 1 base from V and 0 bases from J, with 11 bases between. Germline values: CDR1 SGHDT, CDR2 YYEEEE. The CDR3 has 16 residues. The CDR3 here is CASSLRPGHSGNTIYF. The CDR3 DNA reads as TGTGCCAGCAGCTTGAGACCAGGGCACTCTGGAAACACCATATATTTT.

The chain uses TRBV11-2 and TRBJ2-3, with 8 nucleotides matching TRBD1. The V and J ends lost 6 bases and 3 bases, in that order; junction bases with no gene match: 14. CDR1 SGHAT and CDR2 FQNNGV come from the germline V gene. The CDR3 has 17 amino acids. The CDR3 nucleotides read TGTGCCAGCAGTCGCTCCAGGGGGCCTAGAGTGACAGATACGCAGTATTTT. The encoded protein is CASSRSRGPRVTDTQYF.

V usage is TRBV27 and J usage is TRBJ2-7, with D uncertain. Germline CDR1 MNHEY, CDR2 SMNVEV (reference sequence). The CDR3 runs 12 residues. V was shortened by 6 bases and J by 4 bases, with 10 bases between the two germline ends. CDR3 protein: CASRRTVYEQYF. As DNA, the CDR3 is TGTGCCAGCAGAAGAACAGTGTACGAGCAGTACTTC.

The rearrangement joins TRBV20-1 to TRBJ1-1; D possibly corresponds to TRBD1 (5 bases). Deletions cut 6 bases from V and 1 base from J, with 6 bases between. The length of the CDR3 is 11 residues. Germline V CDR1 and CDR2: DFQATT, SNEGSKA (reference sequence). The CDR3 nucleotides read TGCAGTGCCGGGGGGAACACTGAAGCTTTCTTT. This codes for CSAGGNTEAFF.

V is TRBV10-3 and J is TRBJ2-3, with 7 nucleotides matching TRBD2. The germline V gene has CDR1 ENHRY and CDR2 SYGVKD. The CDR3 is made up of 16 amino acids. Losses at the gene ends were 8 bases for V and 0 bases for J; bases not matched to a gene: 11. The CDR3 spells CAIGGVGGRSTDTQYF. CDR3 DNA: TGTGCCATCGGGGGGGTTGGTGGGAGAAGCACAGATACGCAGTATTTT.

This clone was seen only a few times. The chain carries TRBV2 and TRBJ2-6; perhaps D is TRBD1 or TRBD2 (5 bases each). The CDR3 contains 15 residues. The germline gives CDR1 SNHLY, CDR2 FYNNEI. Trimming pared 6 bases from V and 0 bases from J, leaving 9 bases between. The CDR3 nucleotides are TGTGCCAGCAGCTGGGACGGCTCTGGGGCCAACGTCCTGACTTTC. This encodes CASSWDGSGANVLTF.

This clone is deemed medium-sized (0.01 to 0.1%). The chain has TRBV19 and TRBJ2-1; D perhaps matches TRBD1 (6 bases). The CDR3 contains 14 residues. CDR1 and CDR2 from the germline V gene are LNHDA and SQIVND (reference sequence). V was cut by 3 bases and J by 2 bases, with 8 bases left in between. In nucleotides, the CDR3 is TGTGCCAGTAGTATGAACAGGGCCTACAATGAGCAGTTCTTC. Protein product: CASSMNRAYNEQFF. The entire variable domain, with the rest obtained from reference TRBV19 and TRBJ2-1, is as follows: DGGITQSPKYLFRKEGQNVTLSCEQNLNHDAMYWYRQDPGQGLRLIYYSQIVNDFQKGDIAEGYSVSREKKESFPLTVTSAQKNPTAFYLCASSMNRAYNEQFFGPGTRLTVL.

The chain couples TRBV10-3 to TRBJ2-2; D gene unclear. This CDR3 region has 12 residues. Germline V gene data show CDR1 as ENHRY and CDR2 as SYGVKD. The V end was cut by 2 bases, the J end by 6 bases, with 4 bases between. The chain's CDR3 is CAISEGPGELFF. The CDR3 nucleotides read TGTGCCATCAGTGAGGGTCCCGGGGAGCTGTTTTTT.

The gene calls are TRBV29-1 and TRBJ1-1; unclear D gene. The CDR3 runs 12 residues. Trimming removed 7 bases at V and 0 bases at J, with 9 bases between. Looked up from germline, CDR1 is SQVTM and CDR2 is ANQGSEA. The CDR3 loop reads CSARPLNTEAFF. The CDR3 region has the DNA TGCAGCGCCCGACCGTTGAACACTGAAGCTTTCTTT.